This is a list of T cell receptor beta chains from one sample in a study of response to subunit inactivated influenza vaccine. TCRdb reanalysed the RT-PCR reads using MiXCR and keeps one entry per CDR3 protein. The repertoire consists of fewer than 400,000 distinct CDR3 sequences, with 20% to 25% occurring once and the leading ten covering approximately 10%. The sequencing used PBMCs from blood, collected 21 months after vaccination. The receptors here all came from a man aged 50-75 years who received an inactivated influenza vaccine. Both conserved end residues are trimmed from each CDR3. Fields, in order: V gene, CDR3 protein.

v_call: TRBV5-1; cdr3_aa: ASSLAGVTGIDYGYT
v_call: TRBV4-1; cdr3_aa: ASSQDAPGQLQETQY
v_call: TRBV7-2; cdr3_aa: ASSRTVGMNTEAF
v_call: TRBV20-1; cdr3_aa: SAVGGRANTGELF
v_call: TRBV7-9; cdr3_aa: ASSRTPNYGYT
v_call: TRBV11-1; cdr3_aa: ASSLERRPYNEQF
v_call: TRBV20-1; cdr3_aa: SALFLETQY
v_call: TRBV20-1; cdr3_aa: SARDRRRRTGEDGYT
v_call: TRBV29-1; cdr3_aa: SVEGGGALNTEAF
v_call: TRBV28; cdr3_aa: ASSPWTGASTDTQY
v_call: TRBV12-3/TRBV12-4; cdr3_aa: ASSSWTSGLAKNIQY
v_call: TRBV6-1; cdr3_aa: ASTMTGKNNSPLH
v_call: TRBV11-2; cdr3_aa: ASSAHRVGETQY
v_call: TRBV5-8; cdr3_aa: ASSFWEGSNQPQH
v_call: TRBV6-5; cdr3_aa: ASSYELNTEAF
v_call: TRBV7-8; cdr3_aa: ASSYIRETQY
v_call: TRBV7-9; cdr3_aa: ASSPHLTQTATEAF
v_call: TRBV2; cdr3_aa: ASSDGRATRAF
v_call: TRBV6-6; cdr3_aa: ASRGLADYEQY
v_call: TRBV4-3; cdr3_aa: ASSPPAGGSGELF
v_call: TRBV20-1; cdr3_aa: SAGPGGRFYEQY
v_call: TRBV7-6; cdr3_aa: ASSLTEAGGNYEQY
v_call: TRBV4-3; cdr3_aa: ASSQDRLGNYGYT
v_call: TRBV18; cdr3_aa: ASSQGQGYGYT
v_call: TRBV27; cdr3_aa: ASRWDRTNTGELF
v_call: TRBV12-3/TRBV12-4; cdr3_aa: ASKLAGGRRETQY
v_call: TRBV5-1; cdr3_aa: ASRQGSGESLEQY
v_call: TRBV29-1; cdr3_aa: SAWTGRNTIY
v_call: TRBV9; cdr3_aa: ASSPDLVPYEQY
v_call: TRBV7-1; cdr3_aa: ASSQRQGSRLAGTQFKNIQY
v_call: TRBV6-5; cdr3_aa: ASSYSGPYEQY
v_call: TRBV12-3/TRBV12-4; cdr3_aa: ASSLGGQGETQY
v_call: TRBV5-1; cdr3_aa: ASSLGGASQPQH
v_call: TRBV28; cdr3_aa: ASSPRAGGQETQY
v_call: TRBV28; cdr3_aa: ASSLHETEAF
v_call: TRBV18; cdr3_aa: ASSPGDRFETEAF
v_call: TRBV3-1; cdr3_aa: ASSQGLLAGDYEQY
v_call: TRBV28; cdr3_aa: ASSPPQGGNGYT
v_call: TRBV5-1; cdr3_aa: ASSLGGRALDEQF
v_call: TRBV7-2; cdr3_aa: ASSLAGGAF
v_call: TRBV5-1; cdr3_aa: ASSYGTSGDEQF
v_call: TRBV4-1; cdr3_aa: ASSQDPSSYNSPLH
v_call: TRBV10-3; cdr3_aa: AISADRYGYT
v_call: TRBV7-2; cdr3_aa: ASSLSQAATNEKLF
v_call: TRBV29-1; cdr3_aa: SVEVLLAGGLVTDTQY
v_call: TRBV12-3/TRBV12-4; cdr3_aa: ASSPIGSRVFGNTIY
v_call: TRBV12-3/TRBV12-4; cdr3_aa: ASSLGAHLDTQY
v_call: TRBV20-1; cdr3_aa: SASFQGRNQPQH
v_call: TRBV2; cdr3_aa: ASRPLAGVSSYNEQF
v_call: TRBV19; cdr3_aa: ASRRTSGGSNSPLH
v_call: TRBV3-1; cdr3_aa: ASSSWTLNTEAF
v_call: TRBV20-1; cdr3_aa: SARTSGPSSDTQY
v_call: TRBV4-2; cdr3_aa: ASSRSLRALAEKLF
v_call: TRBV11-3; cdr3_aa: ASSQRASTDTQY
v_call: TRBV6-5; cdr3_aa: ASSYSTSGRHYNEQF
v_call: TRBV6-2/TRBV6-3; cdr3_aa: ASSYRAGNSPLH
v_call: TRBV7-2; cdr3_aa: ASSSGVGPLH
v_call: TRBV10-3; cdr3_aa: AISEASGGRFDTQY
v_call: TRBV6-6; cdr3_aa: ASSYSAIDTQY